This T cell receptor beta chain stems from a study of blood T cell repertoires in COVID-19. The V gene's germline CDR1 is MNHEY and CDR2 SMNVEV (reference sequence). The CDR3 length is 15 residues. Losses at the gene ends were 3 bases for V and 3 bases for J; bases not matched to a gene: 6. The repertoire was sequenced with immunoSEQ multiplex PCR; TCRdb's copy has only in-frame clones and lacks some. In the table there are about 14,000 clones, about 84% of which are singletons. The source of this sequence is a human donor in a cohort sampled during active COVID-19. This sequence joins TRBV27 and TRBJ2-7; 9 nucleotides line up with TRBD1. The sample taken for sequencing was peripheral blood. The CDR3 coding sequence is TGTGCCAGCAGTTTGGCCGGGACAGGGCACTACGAGCAGTACTTC. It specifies CASSLAGTGHYEQYF.